Shown below are 9 T cell receptor beta chains from a single sample sequenced in a study of blood T cells in healthy people across ages. Primed by a sample-barcoded 5' primer and a J-beta primer mix, a second PCR proceeded for roughly 7 to 12 cycles. Via MiXCR, TCRdb re-called the 5' RACE reads, giving one row per CDR3 protein. The sample lists over 1,500,000 distinct CDR3 sequences; roughly 50% were seen once. The sequencing sample was made of blood. These TCRs come from a middle-aged woman in good health.

The chain carries TRBV20-1 and TRBJ2-7; 13 bases map to TRBD2. The CDR3 runs 16 residues. Germline CDR1 DFQATT, CDR2 SNEGSKA (reference sequence). The junction had 9 bases not matched to a gene; V was cut back by 7 bases and J by 0 bases. CDR3 DNA: TGCAGTGTCACCGGACTAGCGGGGGCCCTCTCCTACGAGCAGTACTTC. Translation gives CSVTGLAGALSYEQYF.

For the CDR3, the DNA is TGTGCCAGCAGCAATGACAACGGGGAGCTGTTTTTT. Amino acids: CASSNDNGELFF. This chain joins TRBV7-9 and TRBJ2-2; D uncertain. The CDR3 runs 12 residues. V dropped 5 bases and J dropped 7 bases, with 8 bases sitting between them. Looked up from germline, CDR1 is SEHNR and CDR2 is FQNEAQ (reference sequence).

Only a few counts were recorded for this clonotype. This chain links TRBV7-2 with TRBJ2-1; no firm D call. This CDR3 is built from 14 residues. V was cut by 5 bases and J by 7 bases, with 15 bases left in between. Germline V gene lookup returns CDR1 SGHTA and CDR2 FQGNSA. The CDR3 protein is CASSTVSRSNEQFF. For the CDR3, the DNA is TGTGCCAGCAGCACCGTATCTAGATCAAATGAGCAGTTCTTC. Combining the CDR3 with reference TRBV7-2 and TRBJ2-1 gives the whole variable domain GAGVSQSPSNKVTEKGKDVELRCDPISGHTALYWYRQSLGQGLEFLIYFQGNSAPDKSGLPSDRFSAERTGGSVSTLTIQRTQQEDSAVYLCASSTVSRSNEQFFGPGTRLTVL.

This clonotype came up many times. This chain uses TRBV29-1 with TRBJ2-5; no clear D. The V and J ends lost 4 bases and 1 base respectively, with 7 bases between them. The germline gives CDR1 SQVTM, CDR2 ANQGSEA. There are 12 residues in the CDR3. Here the CDR3 DNA reads TGCAGCGTTGTGGTTACCCAAGAGACCCAGTACTTC. Its protein product is CSVVVTQETQYF.

This sequence joins TRBV14 and TRBJ2-4; perhaps TRBD1 as D (6 bases). Trimming took off 5 bases at V and 0 bases at J, with 17 bases between the two ends. Germline V gene lookup returns CDR1 SGHDN and CDR2 FVKESK. The CDR3 sequence is 17 residues long. CDR3 protein: CASSVPRAGVAKNIQYF. CDR3 DNA sequence: TGTGCCAGCAGCGTTCCAAGGGCAGGGGTAGCCAAAAACATTCAGTACTTC.

This chain links TRBV6-2 or TRBV6-3 with TRBJ2-5; D is unresolved. The DNA end lines up better with TRBJ2-7; the J call may be wrong. Germline V gives CDR1 MNHEY, CDR2 SVGEGT. The CDR3 is made up of 15 amino acids. Written as DNA, the CDR3 is TGTGCCAGCAGTTACGTCAGAACCCTCTCCTACGAGCAGTACTTC. Its protein is CASSYVRTLSYEQYF.

The V gene is TRBV7-2, the J gene TRBJ1-4; no clear D. V shed 3 bases and J shed 2 bases, with 7 bases lying between them. Germline V gives CDR1 SGHTA, CDR2 FQGNSA. This CDR3 is built from 14 residues. CDR3 nucleotide sequence: TGTGCCAGCAGCTTTGGGAAGACTAATGAAAAACTGTTTTTT. This gives the protein CASSFGKTNEKLFF.

The chain couples TRBV4-1 to TRBJ1-1, with D possibly TRBD1 on 6 matching bases. In germline, CDR1 is MGHRA, CDR2 YSYEKL. This CDR3 region has 13 residues. Trimming stripped 7 bases from V and 6 bases from J, with 15 bases between. The CDR3 bases are TGCGCCAGCACGGGAGGGACATCGGCTGAAGCTTTCTTT. It encodes CASTGGTSAEAFF.

The gene calls are TRBV27 and TRBJ2-4, with 8 nucleotides matching TRBD1. This CDR3 contains 12 residues. CDR1 is MNHEY and CDR2 is SMNVEV in the germline V gene (reference sequence). The V and J ends lost 6 bases and 6 bases, in that order; junction bases with no gene match: 1. The CDR3 protein is CASRGQGNIQYF. CDR3 coding DNA: TGTGCCAGCAGAGGACAGGGAAACATTCAGTACTTC.